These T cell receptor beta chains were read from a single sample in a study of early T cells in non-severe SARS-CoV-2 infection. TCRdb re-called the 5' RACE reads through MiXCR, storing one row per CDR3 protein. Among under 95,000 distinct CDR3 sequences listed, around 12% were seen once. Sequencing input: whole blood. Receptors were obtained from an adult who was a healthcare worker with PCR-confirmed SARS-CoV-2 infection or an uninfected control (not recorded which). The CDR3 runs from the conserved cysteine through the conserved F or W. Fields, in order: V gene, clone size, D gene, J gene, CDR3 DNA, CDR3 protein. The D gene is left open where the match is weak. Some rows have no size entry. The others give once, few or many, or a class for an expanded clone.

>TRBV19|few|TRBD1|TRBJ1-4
TGTGCCAGTAGTGCCGGGACAGGGGATGGCGAAAAACTGTTTTTT
CASSAGTGDGEKLFF
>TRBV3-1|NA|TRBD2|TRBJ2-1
TGTGCCAGCAGCCAAGATTGGCGGGGGGCGAGAGGGCAGTTCTTC
CASSQDWRGARGQFF
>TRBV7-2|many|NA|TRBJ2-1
TGTGCCAGCAGCTTGTCGGGGAGTCAGTACAATGAGCAGTTCTTC
CASSLSGSQYNEQFF
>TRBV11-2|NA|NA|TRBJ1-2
TGTGCCAGCAGCTCCCCAATCAGGGCTTCCTATGGCTACACCTTC
CASSSPIRASYGYTF
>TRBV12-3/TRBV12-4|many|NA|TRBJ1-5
TGTGCCAGCGCTCGGGATAGCAATCAGCCCCAGCATTTT
CASARDSNQPQHF
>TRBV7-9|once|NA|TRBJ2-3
TGTGCCAGCAGAAACTATACGCAGTATTTT
CASRNYTQYF
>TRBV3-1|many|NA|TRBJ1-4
TGTGCCAGCAGCCTGAAGGGGGTTCGCGAAAAACTGTTTTTT
CASSLKGVREKLFF
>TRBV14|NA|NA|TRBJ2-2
TGTGCCAGCAGCCCACAGAACACCGGGGAGCTGTTTTTT
CASSPQNTGELFF
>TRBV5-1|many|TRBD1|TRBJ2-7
TGCGCCAGCAGCTTGGTGGGACAGAGAGGCCTGGACGAGTACTTC
CASSLVGQRGLDEYF
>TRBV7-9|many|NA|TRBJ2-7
TGTGCCAGCAGCTTAGGTCCAGATTGGGACGAGCAGTACTTC
CASSLGPDWDEQYF
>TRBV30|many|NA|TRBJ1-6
TGTGCCTGGAGTGTACACCCGGCCGGCAATTCACCCCTCCATTTT
CAWSVHPAGNSPLHF
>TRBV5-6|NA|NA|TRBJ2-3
TGTGCCAGCAGCTTCGAGGCGGGCGCAGATACGCAGTATTTT
CASSFEAGADTQYF
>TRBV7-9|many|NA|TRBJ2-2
TGTGCCAGCAGCTTAGACCGTCGAACCGGGGAGCTGTTTTTT
CASSLDRRTGELFF
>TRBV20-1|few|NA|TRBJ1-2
TGCAGTGCTAACCTGGGGGAGGGCCCCGGCTACACCTTC
CSANLGEGPGYTF
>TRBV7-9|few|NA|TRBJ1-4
TGTGCCAGCAGCTTAGGACGGACAGTTCAAGAGGACGAAAAACTGTTTTTT
CASSLGRTVQEDEKLFF
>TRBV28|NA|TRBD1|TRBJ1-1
TGTGCCAGCAGTTTAGAAGAAAGGGGGCGTGGTGAAGCTTTCTTT
CASSLEERGRGEAFF
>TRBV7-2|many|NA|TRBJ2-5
TGTGCCAGCAGCTTCCCCTCCGGGATTAAAGAGACCCAGTACTTC
CASSFPSGIKETQYF
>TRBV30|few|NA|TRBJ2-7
TGTGCCTGGTCTATACCCGGGGTCTCCTACGAGCAGTACTTC
CAWSIPGVSYEQYF
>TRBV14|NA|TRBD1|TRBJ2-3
TGTGCCAGCAGCCAGAATGGACAGGGCACAGATACGCAGTATTTT
CASSQNGQGTDTQYF
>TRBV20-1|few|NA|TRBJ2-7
TGCAGTGCTAGGTCTCTTCCCTACGAGCAGTACTTC
CSARSLPYEQYF
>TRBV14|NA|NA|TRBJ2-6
TGTGCCAGCAGTCAGGGGACTTTCGGCTCTGGGGCCAACGTCCTGACTTTC
CASSQGTFGSGANVLTF
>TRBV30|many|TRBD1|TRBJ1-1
TGTGCCTGGAGTTCCGGGACAGGGGCTATGAACACTGAAGCTTTCTTT
CAWSSGTGAMNTEAFF
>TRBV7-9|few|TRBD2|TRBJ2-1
TGTGCCAGCAGCTCTCGACTAGCGGGGGTTTCCTCCTACAATGAGCAGTTCTTC
CASSSRLAGVSSYNEQFF
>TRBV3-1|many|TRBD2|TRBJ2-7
TGTGCCAGCAGCCAAGGGACTAGCGGGGGATCCTACGAGCAGTACTTC
CASSQGTSGGSYEQYF
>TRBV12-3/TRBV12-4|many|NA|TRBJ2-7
TGTGCCAGCAGTTTTGCCTACGAGCAGTACTTC
CASSFAYEQYF
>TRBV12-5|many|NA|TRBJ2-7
TGTGCTAGTGGTTTGGTACTTACAGCTTACTCCTACGAGCAGTACTTC
CASGLVLTAYSYEQYF
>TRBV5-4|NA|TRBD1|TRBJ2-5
TGTGCCAGCAGCAGCTTGAGACAGGGGCGACCTTACTTC
CASSSLRQGRPYF
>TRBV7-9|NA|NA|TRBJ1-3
TGTGCCAGCAGCTCCCAGGGATCGTCTGGAAACACCATATATTTT
CASSSQGSSGNTIYF
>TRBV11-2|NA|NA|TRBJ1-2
TGTGCCAGCAGCCCCCAGCTTGGAGGCTACACCTTC
CASSPQLGGYTF
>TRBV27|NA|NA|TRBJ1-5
TGTGCCAGCAGTTTACAGGGGTCGGATCAGCCCCAGCATTTT
CASSLQGSDQPQHF
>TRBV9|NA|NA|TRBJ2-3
TGTGCCAGCAGTGGGGACTTCACAGATACGCAGTATTTT
CASSGDFTDTQYF